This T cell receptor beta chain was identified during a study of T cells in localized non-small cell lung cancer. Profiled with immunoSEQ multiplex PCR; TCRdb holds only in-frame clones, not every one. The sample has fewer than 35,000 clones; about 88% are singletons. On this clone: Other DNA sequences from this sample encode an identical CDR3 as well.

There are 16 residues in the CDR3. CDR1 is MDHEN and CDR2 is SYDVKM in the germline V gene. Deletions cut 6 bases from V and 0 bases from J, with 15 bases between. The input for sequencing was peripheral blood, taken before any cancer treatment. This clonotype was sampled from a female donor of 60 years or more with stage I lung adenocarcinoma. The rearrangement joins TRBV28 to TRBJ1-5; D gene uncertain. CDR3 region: CASRGRRPNSNQPQHF. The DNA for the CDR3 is TGTGCCAGCAGGGGGAGACGGCCGAATAGCAATCAGCCCCAGCATTTT.